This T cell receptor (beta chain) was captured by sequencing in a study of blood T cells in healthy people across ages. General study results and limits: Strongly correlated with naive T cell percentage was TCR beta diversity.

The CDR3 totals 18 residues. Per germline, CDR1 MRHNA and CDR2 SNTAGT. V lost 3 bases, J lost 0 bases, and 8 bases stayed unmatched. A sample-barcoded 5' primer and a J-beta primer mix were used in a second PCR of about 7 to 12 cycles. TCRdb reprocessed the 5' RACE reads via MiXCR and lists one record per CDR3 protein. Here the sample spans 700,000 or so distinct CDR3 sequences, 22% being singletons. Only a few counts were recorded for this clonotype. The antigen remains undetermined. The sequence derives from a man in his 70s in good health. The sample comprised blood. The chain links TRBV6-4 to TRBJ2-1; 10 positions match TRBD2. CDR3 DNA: TGTGCCAGCAGTGAAGGTAGCGGGGGGACTCGCTCCTACAATGAGCAGTTCTTC. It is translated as CASSEGSGGTRSYNEQFF.